The entry below describes one TCR beta chain. What antigen it recognizes has not been identified. Nothing much larger sits one base from this clone, and base qualities are not available. Relative to germline, V is missing 5 bases and J is missing 1 base, with 22 bases of the junction outside any gene match. The CDR3 numbers 23 residues from cysteine through phenylalanine. The CDR3 DNA has 69 bases and is translated from base 1. CDR1 and CDR2 are drawn from the germline V gene: MDHEN, SYDVKM. TCRbeta CDR3 regions were amplified from genomic DNA using the immunoSEQ Assay, a bias-controlled multiplex PCR. In the paper's pipeline: Nucleated cell counts per sample were estimated from amplification of reference gene primers within the assay. To quantify the absolute abundance of each unique TCRbeta CDR3 rearrangement, sequence reads were collapsed and filtered. For each sample, productive Simpson clonality was calculated as the square root of Simpson's diversity index over productive rearrangements. TCRdb mirrors the immuneACCESS table, restricted to in-frame sequences. Some clones are absent from its copies; in checked studies, under half trace to an unresolved V gene, and the reason for the others is unknown. V and J calls plus clone size are reproduced from that table; the DNA served to infer D and trimming. Within this sample are 200,000 to 250,000 clones, with less than 85% of them counted one time only. Together, the top ten hold over 6% of the sample.

This sample was included in a study of blood T cell repertoires in COVID-19 (dated by TCRdb to the early 2020s). Some background on the complete study: Samples covering the acute and convalescent phases of COVID-19 were provided by collaborators in the United States, Italy and Spain. Subjects who had been exposed to COVID-19, were actively infected with it, or had recovered from it provided the deeply sampled blood TCRbeta repertoires that made up the dataset. The material from the prospective study consisted of cDNA or gDNA derived from T cells, B-cell-depleted T cells, or PBMCs. The samples were drawn from two sources: the first 160 participants of the ongoing ImmuneRACE study, and over 1,000 subjects contributed by 6 global collaborators. The repertoires were released in a freely available public database intended as a resource for research on the immune response to SARS-CoV-2. The sample metadata nearly always contained a de-identified subject ID, COVID-19 status, age in years and sex. Where available, HLA class I and class II types were taken from metadata supplied by the sample provider and were not determined by assay-based typing.

One collaborating source in Seattle enrolled patients during active infection and followed them longitudinally through the course of disease. Whole blood was collected in K2EDTA tubes by collaborating institutions according to the institutions' own protocols. For TCRbeta analysis, collaborators shipped samples as frozen whole blood, isolated PBMCs, or DNA extracted from either of those sample types. What the authors observed across the whole study: The quantity of clinical and demographic metadata differed by source and by participant and was supplied without curation.

Sequenced: peripheral blood. The rearrangement joined TRBV28 to TRBJ2-3; 15 bases in between match TRBD2. This TCR was recovered from a woman aged 80 or over with COVID-19, enrolled during active disease. The DNA sequence reads TGTGCCAGCAGTCTCCCGGGACAAGCCTACGGGAGGACTAGCGGGAGGGGCACAGATACGCAGTATTTT. Its translation reads: CASSLPGQAYGRTSGRGTDTQYF.